This T cell receptor beta chain stems from a study of regulatory T cells in long-lasting Graves disease. For this clonotype: Its target is unknown.

Study results and caveats: No thyroid tissue was studied; the work used peripheral blood only.

As to time point: persistent/refractory GD, antithyroid drugs over 5 years with positive TRAb. PBMCs provided the RNA from which the TCR library was made. Libraries of TCR beta came from iRepertoire HTBI primers plus Arm-PCR of CDR3 regions. TCRdb recomputed calls from the multiplex PCR reads with MiXCR, one row per CDR3 protein. The sample shows about 400,000 distinct CDR3 sequences, about a fifth of them seen only once. The sequencing used peripheral blood mononuclear cells (PBMCs), collected when the disease was refractory, from a patient treated with antithyroid drugs. This TCR was sampled from a female donor with Graves disease.

The CDR3 DNA reads as TGTGCCAGCAGTTTGGGAGCGGCTAGCACAGATACGCAGTATTTT. Protein sequence: CASSLGAASTDTQYF. V is TRBV28 and J is TRBJ2-3; D may be TRBD2 (5 bases). The V and J ends lost 3 bases and 0 bases respectively, with 10 bases between them. CDR1 is MDHEN, CDR2 SYDVKM, per germline. The CDR3 has 15 amino acids.